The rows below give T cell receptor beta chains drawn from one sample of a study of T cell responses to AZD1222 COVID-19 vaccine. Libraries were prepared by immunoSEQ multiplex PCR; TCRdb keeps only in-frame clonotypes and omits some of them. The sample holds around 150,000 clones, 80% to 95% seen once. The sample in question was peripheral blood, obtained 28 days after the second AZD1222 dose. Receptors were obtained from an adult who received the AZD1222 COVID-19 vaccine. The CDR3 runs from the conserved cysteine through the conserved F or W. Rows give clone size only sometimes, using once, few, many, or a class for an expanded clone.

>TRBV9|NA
CASSVESSGAISNTGELFF
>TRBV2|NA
CASTSAVSSYEQYF
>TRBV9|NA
CASSVLAGELFF
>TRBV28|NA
CASTKEGTSGRAETQYF
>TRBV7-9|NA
CASSFKANYGYTF
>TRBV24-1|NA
CATGDRGREQYF
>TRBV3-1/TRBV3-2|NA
CASSSLTGGPSNEQFF
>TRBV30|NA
CAWSLGSGYEQYF
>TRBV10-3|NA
CAISSSGTDFQPQHF
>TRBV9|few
CASGDRGNTGELFF
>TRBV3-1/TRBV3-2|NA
CASSQGGLWNTEAFF
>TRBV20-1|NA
CSASINPTSSYNEQFF
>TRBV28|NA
CATGGGYTF
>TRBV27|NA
CASSLVRTNAYEQYF
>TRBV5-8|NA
CASSPRGLQYF
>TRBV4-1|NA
CASSQDRSEFSYEQYF
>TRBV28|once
CASSFGEGYPDEQYF
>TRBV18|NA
CASSPTWASGSGDYTGELFF
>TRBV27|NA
CASSSSTGWHF
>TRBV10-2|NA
CASSERDRVNEKLFF
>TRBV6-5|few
CASSYSYRAKKLFF
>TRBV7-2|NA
CASSSDRFSTNEKLFF
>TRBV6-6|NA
CASSYEAESYEQYF
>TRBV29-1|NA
CSVVLLRTSGSSYEQYF
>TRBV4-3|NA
CASSQDAGTNTIYF
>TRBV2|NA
CASSPTVPPSDSPLHF
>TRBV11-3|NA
CASSFSPDSEQYF
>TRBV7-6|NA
CASSLAAKGLAGGPGYEQFF
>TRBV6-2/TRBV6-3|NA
CASSYRGDNEKLFF
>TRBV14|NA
CASSQGYSGLNTEAFF
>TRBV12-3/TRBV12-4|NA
CASGATGSEQYF
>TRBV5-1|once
CASSPGPTGETQYF
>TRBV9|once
CASSVVGRGEQYF
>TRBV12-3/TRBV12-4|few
CASSFSNQPQHF
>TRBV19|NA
CASSIPGLAGANTGELFF
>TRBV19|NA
CASLSGRAGELFF
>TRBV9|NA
CASSVQGGDQPQHF
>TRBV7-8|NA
CASSLGVGEQYF
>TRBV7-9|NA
CASSSGTDEKLFF
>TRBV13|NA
CASRLSFAGYGYTF
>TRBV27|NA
CASSLRRGQGEQFF
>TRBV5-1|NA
CASSLGHMNTEAFF
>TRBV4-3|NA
CASSQMSLGTSYYEQYF
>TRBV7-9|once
CASSLEPRGQGSYEQYF
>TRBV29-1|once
CSVAGTIYNEQFF
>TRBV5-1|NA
CASSPRGRDTQYF
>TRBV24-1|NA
CATSDSRDYNEQFF